These T cell receptor beta chains were read from a single sample in a study of CXCR3-negative and CXCR3-positive naive CD8 T cells. TCRdb processed the 5' RACE reads again and assigns one entry to each CDR3 protein, with no DNA. This sample's table has about 110,000 distinct CDR3 sequences. Sequenced material: naive CXCR3+ CD8+ T cells from blood. The receptors come from a human donor in good health. Some clones in this sample may be carry-over from other donors' samples. Each CDR3 is given with its conserved first and last residue.

j_call v_call cdr3_aa
TRBJ2-3 TRBV7-8 CASSLPTSGASTDTQYF
TRBJ2-6 TRBV7-9 CASSLGRVGVLTF
TRBJ2-7 TRBV7-9 CATLDRFYEQYF
TRBJ1-1 TRBV7-9 CASSSDIGRTENTEAFF
TRBJ2-2 TRBV5-8 CASTGQRANTGELFF
TRBJ2-7 TRBV29-1 CSVLGGSYEQYF
TRBJ1-3 TRBV9 CASSVDGGPGNTIYF
TRBJ2-7 TRBV11-2 CASSLLDGSYEQYF
TRBJ2-7 TRBV29-1 CSVELDRVEQYF
TRBJ2-1 TRBV7-3 CASSSTGSSYNEQFF
TRBJ1-6 TRBV28 CASRPTSNSPLHF
TRBJ2-7 TRBV5-1 CASRTDRGLEQYF
TRBJ2-7 TRBV25-1 CASRGPGSYEQYF
TRBJ2-7 TRBV7-9 CASSLISGRLYEQYF
TRBJ2-1 TRBV20-1 CSARVPGPAEAYNEQFF
TRBJ1-1 TRBV11-2 CASSLIWNTEAFF
TRBJ2-7 TRBV20-1 CSARGQSYEQYF
TRBJ2-3 TRBV28 CASSFSGGLPTDTQYF
TRBJ2-7 TRBV29-1 CSARQGTYEQYF
TRBJ2-7 TRBV3-1 CASSHDGPSYEQYF
TRBJ2-7 TRBV14 CASSQATVPYEQYF
TRBJ2-1 TRBV11-2 CASSRGTSGYNEQFF
TRBJ1-1 TRBV4-3 CASSQDRDGTEAFF
TRBJ2-1 TRBV7-9 CASSLQTAGPYNEQFF
TRBJ2-1 TRBV20-1 CSANQALSYNEQFF
TRBJ2-1 TRBV6-6 CASSPLSGDYNEQFF
TRBJ1-2 TRBV9 CASSAGQGTSRGHGYTF
TRBJ1-3 TRBV11-2 CASSESYSGGNTIYF
TRBJ2-2 TRBV4-2 CASSHPPGGAGELFF
TRBJ2-7 TRBV30 CAWSVLAGQAYEQYF
TRBJ1-2 TRBV12-3/TRBV12-4 CASSFGVNYGYTF
TRBJ2-3 TRBV10-3 CAISGDETDTQYF
TRBJ1-4 TRBV7-6 CASSLGQWQGIGSATNEKLFF
TRBJ2-7 TRBV14 CASSQLADRSYEQYF
TRBJ1-2 TRBV7-3 CASSLLDRDHFGGYTF
TRBJ1-2 TRBV27 CASSLKGPNYGYTF
TRBJ2-5 TRBV29-1 CSVDTTGYDDFQETQYF
TRBJ1-1 TRBV7-9 CASSLGAAEAFF
TRBJ2-2 TRBV24-1 CATSDFGTETGELFF
TRBJ1-5 TRBV20-1 CSAIDRDRGFPQHF
TRBJ1-4 TRBV20-1 CSAPQGVGEKLFF